This paragraph covers one TCR beta chain sequence. What it binds is not known. A second PCR, run for about 7 to 11 cycles, used a sample-barcoded 5' primer plus a J-beta primer mix. Each TCR beta cDNA got a 12-nucleotide random molecular identifier. One entry per CDR3 protein results from TCRdb running MiXCR on the 5' RACE reads. The sample lists about 800,000 distinct CDR3 sequences, roughly 50% occurring once. The sample providers were healthy Caucasian people from Russia, aged roughly 6 to 95. The V end was cut by 8 bases, the J end by 1 base, with 8 bases between. This CDR3 is 12 amino acids long. Germline CDR1 ENHRY, CDR2 SYGVKD. This sample is part of a study of blood T cells in healthy people across ages. Overall study results and limits: The study found more naive CD4+ cells and higher diversity in long-lived than aged donors. Naive and antigen-experienced cells could not be conclusively compared, given unsorted PBMCs.

This rearrangement joins TRBV10-3 to TRBJ1-1; D is undetermined. The sample comprised blood. This receptor was identified in a man aged 25 to 40 in good health. The CDR3 sequence: CAIDSGNTEAFF. DNA of the CDR3: TGTGCCATCGACTCGGGGAACACTGAAGCTTTCTTT.